This T cell receptor (beta chain) was observed in a study of cytotoxic CD8 clonotypes in ibrutinib-treated CLL. About the research overall: The taking of response samples occurred after a median approximately twelve months of treatment, with a range of 6 to 36.

Germline lookup yields CDR1 SGHRS and CDR2 YFSETQ. This CDR3 is built from 16 residues. Trimming took 1 base from V and 5 from J, leaving 16 bases between them. TCRdb's copy holds only in-frame clones and misses some; the assay was immunoSEQ multiplex PCR. Of roughly 200,000 clones listed, over 65% are singletons. In regard to this clone: Its antigen is unidentified.

Overall study results and limits: Increased clonality at ibrutinib response gave way to a return toward baseline at progression. Exceeding age-matched healthy donors, baseline clonality also tracked the counts of circulating CD8+ T cells.

The sample in question was PBMCs, obtained after 12 months of ibrutinib treatment. The origin of this receptor is a human donor with chronic lymphocytic leukemia. The V call is TRBV5-1, the J call TRBJ1-5; maybe TRBD1 (5 bases). As DNA, the CDR3 is TGCGCCAGCAGCTTGTACGGACCGAGGGGCGATCAGCCCCAGCATTTT. Its protein is CASSLYGPRGDQPQHF.